These 11 T cell receptor beta chains originate from one sample sequenced in a study of blood T cell repertoires in COVID-19. Profiling relied on immunoSEQ multiplex PCR, and the TCRdb table lists in-frame clones only, not all of them. The data show fewer than 350,000 clones, approximately 81% seen once. Sequencing was carried out using PBMCs or T cells enriched from blood (not recorded which). These TCRs come from a woman aged 25 to 39 who had been exposed to COVID-19.

The rearrangement joins TRBV19 to TRBJ1-3; a weak D match, TRBD1 (6 bases). CDR1 and CDR2 from the germline V gene are LNHDA and SQIVND (reference sequence). V lost 7 bases and J 4 bases, leaving 14 bases between the germline ends. The length of the CDR3 is 14 residues. As DNA, the CDR3 is TGTGCCAGTATGTTGGGGGCAAACGGAAACACCATATATTTT. It specifies CASMLGANGNTIYF.

This chain links TRBV7-9 with TRBJ2-1; 15 nucleotides match TRBD2. The CDR3 is 18 residues long. Trimming cost V 4 bases and J 5 bases; bases outside gene matches: 9. Germline loops: CDR1 SEHNR, CDR2 FQNEAQ (reference sequence). For the CDR3, the DNA is TGTGCCAGCAGCTCCCGTGGGACTAGCGGGAGGCGGAACAATGAGCAGTTCTTC. This encodes CASSSRGTSGRRNNEQFF.

In this sample, this clone turned up a few times. The chain has TRBV19 and TRBJ2-5; D gene ambiguous. The V gene's germline CDR1 is LNHDA and CDR2 SQIVND (reference sequence). V lost 5 bases and J 0 bases, leaving 10 bases between the germline ends. This CDR3 region has 14 residues. DNA for the CDR3: TGTGCCAGTAGTCAGAGACACCACCAAGAGACCCAGTACTTC. It is translated as CASSQRHHQETQYF.

The V call is TRBV10-3, the J call TRBJ1-5; the D gene is possibly TRBD1 (5 bases). This CDR3 is built from 13 residues. V gave up 7 bases and J gave up 5 bases, with 12 bases separating them. Germline V gene data show CDR1 as ENHRY and CDR2 as SYGVKD. CDR3 DNA sequence: TGTGCCATCACGGGGGAGGCGGATCAGCCCCAGCATTTT. This sequence encodes CAITGEADQPQHF.

The rearrangement joins TRBV7-8 to TRBJ1-5; 9 bases map to TRBD1. After removal of 5 bases from V and 4 bases from J, the junction contained 9 bases not matched to a gene. Germline V gene sequence: CDR1 SGHVS, CDR2 FQNEAQ. This CDR3 comprises 16 residues. The CDR3 sequence: CASSRTRQGENQPQHF. The CDR3 DNA reads TGTGCCAGCAGCCGTACCAGACAGGGGGAGAATCAGCCCCAGCATTTT.

The rearrangement uses TRBV24-1 and TRBJ2-3; a possible D gene is TRBD1 (5 bases). Between the trimmed V and J ends, which lost 3 bases and 9 bases, there was a span of 18 bases. The CDR3 spans 15 residues. The germline gives CDR1 KGHDR, CDR2 SFDVKD. The DNA of the CDR3 is TGTGCCACCAGTGATGTAGGGGCTCGGGTCCACACGCAGTATTTT. As protein: CATSDVGARVHTQYF.

With respect to this clone: This may stem from a read error, because a much larger clone lies one nucleotide away. This rearrangement joins TRBV3-1 (or the pseudogene TRBV3-2) to TRBJ1-1; D is perhaps TRBD1 (6 bases). CDR3 size: 13 residues. Germline V lookup: CDR1 LGHDT, CDR2 YNNKEL (reference sequence). The germline V and J ends were trimmed by 3 bases and 1 base, with 6 bases remaining between them. The CDR3 loop is CASSQTGNTEAFF. CDR3 in DNA: TGTGCCAGCAGCCAGACAGGGAACACTGAAGCTTTCTTT.

The V and J genes are TRBV7-3 and TRBJ2-2, with 7 bases that match TRBD1. The J segment lost 0 bases and the V segment lost 5 bases, leaving 3 bases of the junction unmatched. CDR3 size: 15 residues. From germline, CDR1 is SGHTA and CDR2 FQGTGA. CDR3 sequence: CASSPGTANTGELFF. Written as DNA, the CDR3 is TGTGCCAGCAGCCCCGGGACAGCGAACACCGGGGAGCTGTTTTTT.

The chain has TRBV21-1 and TRBJ2-2; the table calls TRBD2, which could not be checked here. TRBV21-1 is termed a pseudogene. The CDR3 is 17 residues long. The CDR3 coding sequence is TGTGCCAGCAGCAAACAAGAGGCTACCTGTGACACCGGGGAGCTGTTTTTT. This codes for CASSKQEATCDTGELFF.

The J gene is TRBJ1-4, the V gene TRBV19, with D maybe TRBD1 (6 bases). Trimming removed 4 bases from V and 5 bases from J, with 11 bases in between. The CDR3 spans 14 residues. Germline CDR1 and CDR2: LNHDA and SQIVND (reference sequence). CDR3 nucleotides: TGTGCCAGTAGTAGCGGACAGATGAATGAAAAACTGTTTTTT. Translation: CASSSGQMNEKLFF.

The CDR3 reads CASSPGLAGGPWGETQYF. As DNA, the CDR3 is TGTGCCAGCAGCCCCGGACTAGCGGGGGGCCCGTGGGGAGAGACCCAGTACTTC. The chain uses TRBV13 and TRBJ2-5; 14 bases are a match to TRBD2. Trimming took 5 bases from V and 4 from J; bases not matched to a gene: 12. CDR3 length: 18 amino acids. The germline CDR1 and CDR2 sequences are PRHDT and FYEKMQ (reference sequence).